The 24 T cell receptor beta chains below all came from one sample that was sequenced in a study of blood T cells in healthy people across ages (dated by TCRdb to about 2015). The library was produced with 5' RACE. Sequencing relied on an Illumina HiSeq 2500. A second PCR of about 6 to 11 cycles was run with a J-beta primer mix and a sample-barcoded 5' primer. TCRdb reworked the public reads: Q25 trimming with fastp, MiXCR clone assembly, productive beta chains retained. One record per CDR3 amino acid sequence lists the most common genes and DNA. This sample lists 760,000 or so distinct CDR3 sequences; roughly 25% were detected once. The top ten constitute more than 8% of the sample. These same records also appear under a second study, on T cells of mothers and their children.

The sample consisted of blood. The receptors originated from a boy aged 5-17 years in good health.

A few counts support this clonotype. This chain links TRBV29-1 with TRBJ1-4; tentatively, D is TRBD1 (5 bases). Germline V gene lookup returns CDR1 SQVTM and CDR2 ANQGSEA. The CDR3 contains 10 residues. V was pared by 7 bases and J by 14 bases, with 14 bases between. The CDR3 here is CSAGTLDLFF. DNA for the CDR3: TGCAGCGCGGGGACCTTGGATCTGTTTTTT.

As concerns this clonotype: Germline is not matched at one junction end, which may reflect a read error. This chain joins TRBV5-1 and TRBJ1-4, with D tentatively TRBD1 (5 bases). The CDR3 covers 18 residues. The V gene's germline CDR1 is SGHRS and CDR2 YFSETQ. CDR3 in DNA: TGCACCAGCAGCCCCTCGGGCTTTCTGGGGGCAACTAATGAAAAACTGTTTTTT. Encoded protein: CTSSPSGFLGATNEKLFF.

The chain joins TRBV7-2 to TRBJ2-5; unclear D gene. Between the trimmed V and J ends, which lost 8 bases and 5 bases, there was a span of 18 bases. The CDR3 is 14 amino acids. Germline CDR1 SGHTA, CDR2 FQGNSA. CDR3 sequence: CASSTVFSLETQYF. The CDR3 region has the DNA TGTGCCAGCTCAACGGTGTTCAGTCTGGAGACCCAGTACTTC.

The chain links TRBV6-2 or TRBV6-3 to TRBJ1-1; 7 positions agree with TRBD1. The CDR3 is made up of 15 amino acids. Germline CDR1 and CDR2: MNHEY and SVGEGT. V gave up 5 bases and J gave up 6 bases; unmatched junction bases: 12. CDR3 residues: CASSPPEGARAEAFF. The CDR3 DNA follows: TGTGCCAGCAGTCCCCCTGAGGGGGCGAGGGCTGAAGCTTTCTTT.

This clonotype was detected a few times. This chain uses TRBV4-1 with TRBJ2-3; no firm D call. CDR1 is MGHRA and CDR2 is YSYEKL in the germline V gene. Trimming left V 0 bases short and J 1 base short, with 11 bases between. The CDR3 is 16 amino acids. As DNA, the CDR3 is TGCGCCAGCAGCCAAGAAGGCCTAGATGGCACAGATACGCAGTATTTT. Its translation is CASSQEGLDGTDTQYF.

This clonotype showed up just a few times. The chain has TRBV7-9 and TRBJ1-2; the match to TRBD1 covers 9 bases. The V gene end was trimmed by 5 bases and the J gene end by 4 bases; junction bases not matched to a gene: 11. Germline V gene sequence: CDR1 SEHNR, CDR2 FQNEAQ (reference sequence). The CDR3 totals 16 residues. CDR3 region: CASSAAEDRGSYGYTF. The CDR3 bases are TGTGCCAGCAGCGCCGCGGAAGACAGGGGGTCCTATGGCTACACCTTC.

The sample holds a few counts of this clonotype. V and J are TRBV20-1 and TRBJ2-5, with a weak D call TRBD1 (5 bases). This CDR3 contains 11 residues. The V gene's germline CDR1 is DFQATT and CDR2 SNEGSKA (reference sequence). Trimming took 6 bases from V and 7 from J, leaving 12 bases between them. CDR3 protein: CSAVGEGTQYF. In DNA form, the CDR3 reads TGCAGTGCGGTAGGGGAAGGGACCCAGTACTTC.

This clonotype was seen only a few times. The chain has TRBV12-3 or TRBV12-4 and TRBJ1-3; D call uncertain. V lost 3 bases to trimming and J lost 2 bases, with 8 bases between them. The CDR3 length is 14 residues. This CDR3 reads CASSLGRTGNTIYF. The CDR3 DNA follows: TGTGCCAGCAGTTTGGGCAGAACTGGAAACACCATATATTTT.

V gene TRBV5-1 combines with J gene TRBJ2-3, with unresolved D. The germline V gene has CDR1 SGHRS and CDR2 YFSETQ. The CDR3 is 12 residues long. Between the trimmed V and J ends, which lost 4 bases and 5 bases, there was a span of 8 bases. Here the CDR3 DNA reads TGCGCCAGCAGCACCCACGGAGATACGCAGTATTTT. Protein product: CASSTHGDTQYF.

J is TRBJ2-1 and V is TRBV12-3 or TRBV12-4; no definite D call. The J call may be mistaken, given a closer DNA end match to TRBJ2-5. This CDR3 is built from 13 residues. The CDR3 here is CASSPSSSETQYF. The CDR3 DNA follows: TGTGCCAGCAGTCCCAGCTCCTCTGAGACCCAGTACTTC.

The chain carries TRBV15 and TRBJ2-5; D perhaps matches TRBD2 (5 bases). V was pared by 3 bases and J by 0 bases, with 17 bases between. Germline V gene data show CDR1 as LNHNV and CDR2 as YYDKDF (reference sequence). There are 17 residues in the CDR3. CDR3: CATSSGFAGWYQETQYF. The CDR3 coding sequence is TGTGCCACCAGCAGCGGGTTCGCGGGTTGGTACCAAGAGACCCAGTACTTC.

In regard to this clonotype: At one end the junction does not follow the germline gene, possibly because of a read error. V gene TRBV7-3 combines with J gene TRBJ1-1; D is possibly TRBD1 (6 bases). This CDR3 is built from 15 residues. Germline V gene lookup returns CDR1 SGHTA and CDR2 FQGTGA. The CDR3 here is CASSLGGGVNTEASF. The DNA for the CDR3 is TGTGCCAGCAGCTTAGGTGGGGGCGTGAACACTGAAGCTTCCTTT.

V is TRBV12-3 or TRBV12-4 and J is TRBJ1-5; 9 bases agree with TRBD1. CDR3 length equals 14 residues. V was clipped by 6 bases and J by 6 bases; unmatched bases: 6. CDR3 residues: CASSFGDRAQPQHF. CDR3 coding DNA: TGTGCCAGCAGCTTTGGGGACAGGGCTCAGCCCCAGCATTTT.

The chain has TRBV12-3 or TRBV12-4 and TRBJ1-6; D is ambiguous. With 5 bases removed from V and 11 bases from J, the gap between germline ends came to 16 bases. The CDR3 spans 14 residues. The CDR3: CASSQTLIGAPLHF. The CDR3 DNA reads TGTGCCAGCAGTCAAACCTTGATCGGTGCACCCCTCCACTTT.

This CDR3 reads CSASHAGSYEQYF. CDR3 nucleotides: TGCAGTGCTAGTCATGCCGGGAGCTACGAGCAGTACTTC. The V and J genes are TRBV20-1 and TRBJ2-7, with D tentatively TRBD2 (6 bases). This CDR3 comprises 13 residues. Germline assignment: CDR1 DFQATT and CDR2 SNEGSKA (reference sequence). Trimming cost V 3 bases and J 3 bases, with 12 bases left between them.

This sequence joins TRBV7-9 and TRBJ1-2; D gene uncertain. The germline V gene encodes CDR1 SEHNR and CDR2 FQNEAQ (reference sequence). The CDR3 sequence is 17 residues long. V was clipped by 1 base and J by 0 bases, with 15 bases between them. The CDR3 here is CASSLGMYTLANYGYTF. The DNA for the CDR3 is TGTGCCAGCAGCTTAGGAATGTACACACTAGCTAACTATGGCTACACCTTC.

V and J are TRBV5-6 and TRBJ2-5, with D maybe TRBD1 (5 bases). The CDR3 runs 11 residues. Germline assignment: CDR1 SGHDT and CDR2 YYEEEE. The CDR3 sequence is CARGWGETQYF. The CDR3 region has the DNA TGTGCAAGGGGTTGGGGAGAGACCCAGTACTTC.

The chain joins TRBV29-1 to TRBJ1-2; TRBD1 might be the D (5 bases). Per the germline V gene, CDR1 is SQVTM and CDR2 is ANQGSEA. The CDR3 contains 14 residues. Trimming stripped 4 bases from V and 0 bases from J, with 12 bases between. The DNA for the CDR3 is TGCAGCGTTGTCAGTCAGGGACCTAACTATGGCTACACCTTC. Its translation: CSVVSQGPNYGYTF. Full variable domain (missing parts from reference TRBV29-1 and TRBJ1-2): SAVISQKPSRDICQRGTSLTIQCQVDSQVTMMFWYRQQPGQSLTLIATANQGSEATYESGFVIDKFPISRPNLTFSTLTVSNMSPEDSSIYLCSVVSQGPNYGYTFGSGTRLTVV.

V usage is TRBV15 and J usage is TRBJ2-5; 9 nucleotides match TRBD2. TRBJ2-7 matches the DNA end more closely, so the J call is doubtful. The CDR3 covers 19 residues. The germline gives CDR1 LNHNV, CDR2 YYDKDF (reference sequence). The CDR3 coding sequence is TGTGCCACCAGCAGAGAGCGACTAGCGGATTACGGATCTGTCTTCGAGCAGTACTTC. Amino acid sequence: CATSRERLADYGSVFEQYF.

This clonotype was seen more than once but under ten times. The V gene is TRBV29-1, the J gene TRBJ2-7, with a tentative D call TRBD1 (5 bases). The DNA end lines up better with TRBJ2-1; the J call may be wrong. The CDR3 covers 17 residues. The germline CDR1 and CDR2 sequences are SQVTM and ANQGSEA. The CDR3 is CSVEDRLSRAPGHEQFF. CDR3 nucleotide sequence: TGCAGCGTTGAAGATCGACTTAGCAGGGCCCCCGGCCATGAGCAGTTCTTC.

The genes are TRBV20-1 and TRBJ2-3, with TRBD1 identical over 9 bases. The CDR3 totals 14 residues. Germline lookup yields CDR1 DFQATT and CDR2 SNEGSKA (reference sequence). After removal of 6 bases from V and 6 bases from J, the junction contained 10 bases not matched to a gene. The CDR3 spells CSATGTGFLDTQYF. DNA for the CDR3: TGCAGTGCCACCGGGACAGGGTTCTTGGATACGCAGTATTTT.

The CDR3 region is CASIIAGGPRDTQYF. Written as DNA, the CDR3 is TGTGCCAGCATTATAGCGGGAGGGCCCCGCGATACGCAGTATTTT. The chain recombines TRBV28 with TRBJ2-3, with 11 bases matching TRBD2. From germline, CDR1 is MDHEN and CDR2 SYDVKM. The CDR3 loop spans 15 amino acids. J gave up 6 bases and V 7 bases, and 9 bases lay outside the gene matches.

This clonotype showed up just a few times. This chain links TRBV5-1 with TRBJ2-5; 11 bases match TRBD2. The last part of the DNA fits TRBJ2-7 better; the J call may be wrong. CDR3 length: 17 amino acids. Germline V lookup: CDR1 SGHRS, CDR2 YFSETQ. This CDR3 reads CASSLNHLAGGTYEQYF. For the CDR3, the DNA is TGCGCCAGCAGCCTAAACCACCTAGCGGGGGGCACCTACGAGCAGTACTTC.

V gene TRBV27 combines with J gene TRBJ1-2, with D maybe TRBD1 (5 bases). The CDR3 covers 13 residues. V was shortened by 3 bases and J by 6 bases, with 11 bases between the two germline ends. Germline V gene sequence: CDR1 MNHEY, CDR2 SMNVEV (reference sequence). The CDR3: CASSFAGYHGYTF. The CDR3 DNA is TGTGCCAGCAGTTTTGCAGGGTATCATGGCTACACCTTC.